This T cell receptor beta chain was recorded in a study of T cell repertoires in cytomegalovirus infection. Study-wide background: TCR beta signatures that were public indicated CMV infection and matching HLA type.

V was shortened by 6 bases and J by 5 bases, with 16 bases between the two germline ends. CDR3 length equals 14 residues. Germline V gene lookup returns CDR1 LNHNV and CDR2 YYDKDF (reference sequence). Study-level findings and limits: HLA-C-restricted CMV clonotypes gave the most frequent clonotype in two of eight donors.

To note about this clonotype: Its antigen is unknown.

TCRdb ran MiXCR on the reads and lists one entry per CDR3 protein. The table has about 890,000 distinct CDR3 sequences, more than 25% seen once. The genes are TRBV15 and TRBJ2-5; a weak D match, TRBD2 (6 bases). The receptor comes from a human donor in good health (CMV status not recorded). Some clones in this sample may be carry-over from other donors' samples. The material sequenced was cultured CD8+ T cells from PBMCs, taken from culture after CMV antigen stimulation. The CDR3 sequence is CATRAGGVGETQYF. The CDR3 bases are TGTGCCACCAGAGCCGGCGGGGTGGGGGAGACCCAGTACTTC.